This paragraph covers one T cell receptor beta chain sequence. The data originate from a study of T cell changes during pregnancy in multiple sclerosis. Assay: immunoSEQ multiplex PCR; the TCRdb copy retains only in-frame clones and omits some. The repertoire holds fewer than 40,000 clones, with roughly nine tenths as singletons. CDR1 and CDR2 from the germline V gene are MRHNA and SNTAGT. This CDR3 has 18 residues. V lost 0 bases and J lost 1, with 15 bases in between. This chain connects TRBV6-4 to TRBJ2-2, with a possible D match to TRBD1 (6 bases). This specimen was CD8+ T cells from peripheral blood mononuclear cells, taken in the first trimester of pregnancy. The TCR originated in a female donor with multiple sclerosis, enrolled in a pregnancy study. This CDR3 reads CASSDSTFRTENTGELFF. CDR3 sequence (DNA): TGTGCCAGCAGTGACTCTACGTTTAGGACAGAGAACACCGGGGAGCTGTTTTTT.